This TCR beta chain was sequenced during a study of Ad26.COV2.S vaccination and SARS-CoV-2 variants. Germline V gene lookup returns CDR1 SGHRS and CDR2 YFSETQ. Trimming left V 0 bases short and J 0 bases short, with 13 bases between. The CDR3 consists of 16 residues. Treatment noted: about 20 received Ad26.COV2.S at low or high dose, single or two shots; 5 received placebo; per-sample allocation not given. Day 63 after the first vaccine or placebo injection was the time point for sampling. Some clones are missing from TCRdb's copy, which holds only in-frame ones; the method was immunoSEQ multiplex PCR. The data show roughly 350,000 clones, with about 89% seen just once and under 6% held by the top ten.

The rearrangement joins TRBV5-1 to TRBJ2-7; perhaps TRBD1 as D (5 bases). The source of this sequence is a person aged 18-65 years who received the Ad26.COV2.S COVID-19 vaccine or a placebo. Sequenced material: peripheral blood, taken in a trial of Ad26.COV2.S vaccine versus placebo. The CDR3 loop is CASSLALSTVSYEQYF. The CDR3 nucleotides are TGCGCCAGCAGCTTGGCCCTCTCGACAGTCTCCTACGAGCAGTACTTC.